This entry describes one TCR beta chain. Its target is unknown. Clones were read by immunoSEQ multiplex PCR, and TCRdb kept only the in-frame ones, dropping some. This sample has about 150,000 clones, with less than 95% found just once. This record belongs to a study of T cell responses to AZD1222 COVID-19 vaccine. On the study more broadly: Second doses that came at about 4 or about 12 weeks were put together. Findings of the study overall: Most donors were white British and more were female, and clonal diversity was possibly underestimated. The study sampled repertoires only after the peak T cell response. CD4 TCRs associated with vaccination spanned spike, dominating at 160-218 and 743-854.

V lost 4 bases and J lost 4; bases outside the gene matches: 4. Germline loops: CDR1 GTSNPN, CDR2 SVGIG (reference sequence). The CDR3 is 13 amino acids. This chain uses TRBV30 with TRBJ2-5; 9 bases align to TRBD2. The TCR was taken from an adult in good health. Material: peripheral blood, obtained on day 0 of AZD1222 vaccination. In DNA form, the CDR3 reads TGTGCCTGGAATAGCGGGAGATCAGAGACCCAGTACTTC. Translation: CAWNSGRSETQYF.